One and the same sample provided the 13 T cell receptor beta chains below, sequenced in a study of T cell repertoires in cytomegalovirus infection. No antigen has been assigned to these receptors. TCRdb ran MiXCR on the reads and lists one entry per CDR3 protein. The sample lists under 200,000 distinct CDR3 sequences, about 20% occurring once. The specimen comprised CD8+ T cells from cultured PBMCs, sampled from culture after CMV antigen stimulation. All receptors come from a human donor in good health (CMV status not recorded). Some clones in this sample may be carry-over from other donors' samples.

V and J are TRBV25-1 and TRBJ2-5, with D perhaps matching TRBD1 (5 bases). CDR1 and CDR2 (germline): MGHDK, SYGVNS. The CDR3 is 13 amino acids. The V end was cut by 11 bases, the J end by 5 bases, with 18 bases between. In DNA form, the CDR3 reads TGTGCCGTAGACAGAGACTCTAGGGAGACCCAGTACTTC. Translation gives CAVDRDSRETQYF.

This clonotype has more than one count but fewer than ten. The chain carries TRBV4-3 and TRBJ2-7, with D possibly matching TRBD1 (5 bases). Trimming shortened V by 0 bases and J by 6 bases, and 18 bases separated the two germline ends. The germline CDR1 and CDR2 sequences are LGHNA and YSLEER. This CDR3 comprises 16 residues. For the CDR3, the DNA is TGCGCCAGCAGCCAAGATCGTACAGGCAAACTGTCCGAGCAGTACTTC. It codes for CASSQDRTGKLSEQYF.

The rearrangement uses TRBV29-1 and TRBJ2-6, with 10 bases matching TRBD1. The CDR3 runs 17 residues. CDR1 and CDR2 (germline): SQVTM, ANQGSEA. Trimming at V came to 1 base and at J to 3 bases, leaving 6 bases not matched to a gene. The CDR3: CSVEVRQGANGANVLTF. In nucleotides, the CDR3 is TGCAGCGTTGAAGTTAGACAGGGGGCGAATGGGGCCAACGTCCTGACTTTC.

The chain employs TRBV30 and TRBJ2-1, with a possible D match to TRBD1 (6 bases). V dropped 5 bases and J dropped 8 bases, with 13 bases sitting between them. CDR3 size: 12 residues. The germline V gene encodes CDR1 GTSNPN and CDR2 SVGIG (reference sequence). Here the CDR3 DNA reads TGTGCCTGGTCCGGGACAAGTTATGAGCAGTTCTTC. Its translation is CAWSGTSYEQFF.

The V and J genes are TRBV7-2 and TRBJ2-7; 8 bases fit TRBD1. V shed 7 bases, J shed 4 bases, and the junction held 6 bases outside the gene matches. CDR1 SGHTA and CDR2 FQGNSA come from the germline V gene. The CDR3 runs 13 residues. CDR3 in amino acids: CASTGQGEYEQYF. For the CDR3, the DNA is TGTGCCAGCACCGGACAGGGAGAGTACGAGCAGTACTTC.

This clonotype was observed a handful of times. The rearrangement uses TRBV27 and TRBJ2-6; D not certain. The CDR3 is 15 amino acids. Germline assignment: CDR1 MNHEY and CDR2 SMNVEV (reference sequence). The V and J ends lost 4 bases and 0 bases respectively, with 7 bases between them. The CDR3 sequence: CASSWLDSGANVLTF. CDR3 coding DNA: TGTGCCAGCAGTTGGCTGGACTCTGGGGCCAACGTCCTGACTTTC.

This clonotype has more than one count but fewer than ten. The chain uses TRBV19 and TRBJ1-1; no firm D call. Germline lookup yields CDR1 LNHDA and CDR2 SQIVND (reference sequence). CDR3 length: 13 residues. With 8 bases removed from V and 4 bases from J, the gap between germline ends came to 14 bases. The CDR3 reads CASSYSFITEAFF. DNA of the CDR3: TGTGCCAGTTCCTATAGTTTTATCACTGAAGCTTTCTTT. The variable domain in full, with the rest retrieved from reference TRBV19 and TRBJ1-1, is DGGITQSPKYLFRKEGQNVTLSCEQNLNHDAMYWYRQDPGQGLRLIYYSQIVNDFQKGDIAEGYSVSREKKESFPLTVTSAQKNPTAFYLCASSYSFITEAFFGQGTRLTVV.

This clonotype occurred a few times. The chain combines TRBV4-1 with TRBJ2-7; D unresolved. V gave up 0 bases and J gave up 10 bases, with 7 bases separating them. The CDR3 consists of 11 residues. Germline CDR1 is MGHRA and CDR2 is YSYEKL. The CDR3 DNA reads as TGCGCCAGCAGCCAAGAGAGTCACCAGTACTTC. Amino acids: CASSQESHQYF.

This clonotype appeared a few times. The chain carries TRBV4-3 and TRBJ1-5; no clear D. The CDR3 is 15 amino acids. In germline, CDR1 is LGHNA, CDR2 YSLEER. V lost 0 bases, J lost 7 bases, and 13 bases lay in between. The CDR3 is CASSQDWGLGQPQHF. The CDR3 bases are TGCGCCAGCAGCCAAGACTGGGGTCTTGGGCAGCCCCAGCATTTT.

This clonotype was counted only a few times. The genes are TRBV2 and TRBJ2-5, with TRBD2 as a possible D gene (6 bases). Germline CDR1 is SNHLY and CDR2 is FYNNEI. The ends were cut back, 4 bases at V and 5 bases at J, with 8 bases in the middle. CDR3 length: 12 amino acids. This chain's CDR3 is CASSAGGETQYF. CDR3 in DNA: TGTGCCAGCAGTGCAGGAGGGGAGACCCAGTACTTC.

The rearrangement links TRBV7-6 to TRBJ1-5, with 9 bases aligning to TRBD1. Germline CDR1 is SGHVS and CDR2 is FNYEAQ. V gave up 5 bases and J gave up 6 bases; unmatched junction bases: 8. The CDR3 is 15 amino acids. The CDR3 protein is CASSPGTGISQPQHF. The CDR3 nucleotides are TGTGCCAGCAGCCCGGGGACAGGGATAAGTCAGCCCCAGCATTTT.

This clonotype was found a few times. This rearrangement joins TRBV7-9 to TRBJ2-3, with 10 bases lining up with TRBD2. The CDR3 has 17 residues. V dropped 7 bases and J dropped 2; count of bases not matched to a gene: 12. Germline lookup yields CDR1 SEHNR and CDR2 FQNEAQ (reference sequence). The CDR3 loop is CASKSTSGAKITDTQYF. CDR3 sequence (DNA): TGTGCCAGCAAGTCCACTAGCGGGGCGAAAATCACAGATACGCAGTATTTT.

This chain uses TRBV7-2 with TRBJ2-3; D not certain. CDR1 and CDR2 from the germline V gene are SGHTA and FQGNSA. The CDR3 is 15 amino acids. Trimming cost V 1 base and J 2 bases, with 10 bases left between them. The CDR3 spells CASSLGRQLTDTQYF. The CDR3 nucleotides are TGTGCCAGCAGCTTAGGTCGGCAGCTCACAGATACGCAGTATTTT.